This TCR beta chain was recovered during a study of read filtering for tumor transcriptome and immune sequencing. Study background: R-ISS stage counts were eight or nine for I, about 15 for II, six or seven for III.

This library used around 0.4 ug RNA and molecular barcoded adaptors spanning alpha/delta and beta/gamma chains. TCRdb ran MiXCR on the reads and lists one entry per CDR3 protein. The sample includes tens of thousands of distinct CDR3 sequences, roughly 21% seen only once; the top ten take about an eighth. The study, taken as a whole, reports: The sorted CD138-negative fraction was a mixed bone marrow immune population, not purified T cells.

This CDR3 has 13 amino acids. Germline assignment: CDR1 SQVTM and CDR2 ANQGSEA. V lost 6 bases to trimming and J lost 0 bases, with 8 bases between them. This clonotype was counted ten times or more. Its target is unknown. Sequencing was carried out using a population of CD138-negative cells sorted from bone marrow. The rearrangement uses TRBV29-1 and TRBJ1-4; possible D gene TRBD1, 5 bases. The sequence was collected from a donor at least 40 years old with multiple myeloma. CDR3 residues: CSVGGSTNEKLFF. In nucleotides, the CDR3 is TGCAGCGTGGGGGGATCAACTAATGAAAAACTGTTTTTT.